This section outlines one T cell receptor beta chain sequence together with its context. Its antigen is not known. An end of the junction differs from the germline gene, which may be a read error. The data derive from a study of OX40 agonist ivuxolimab in advanced cancers. Whole-study findings and limits: Researchers did not establish what antigens the expanded peripheral T cells target.

Produced via immunoSEQ multiplex PCR; TCRdb's table is partial and in-frame only. The table records about 77,000 clones, 83% of them present only once. The CDR3 is 16 amino acids. Germline-derived CDR1 and CDR2 are SSHAT and FNYEAQ (reference sequence). The sample here was CD4+ or CD8+ T cells sorted from blood, taken in a trial of the OX40 agonist ivuxolimab. The V call is TRBV7-7, the J call TRBJ2-1, with 11 bases identical to TRBD2. The TCR was taken from an adult with an advanced solid tumor such as melanoma, head and neck, liver or kidney cancer. Written as DNA, the CDR3 is TGTGCTAGCAGCTTAGGGGGACTAGCGGCGGCGGGTGAGCAGTTCTTC. Protein product: CASSLGGLAAAGEQFF.